A single sample gave rise to the 30 T cell receptor beta chains below, sequenced in a study of T-cell reconstitution after alpha-beta-depleted transplantation in children. Library preparation (for TCRbeta) was performed with unique molecular identifiers. TCRdb processed the PCR reads anew with MiXCR; each CDR3 protein has one entry. The sample contains 250,000 to 300,000 distinct CDR3 sequences, 10% of which appear only once. This specimen consisted of PBMCs, obtained before TCRalphabeta/CD19-depleted stem cell transplant. All receptors come from a boy under two years old with acute myeloid leukemia, due to receive a stem cell transplant.

There are many counts of this clonotype. V is TRBV27 and J is TRBJ2-1; 10 bases line up with TRBD2. This CDR3 is 14 amino acids long. V shed 6 bases and J 6 bases; nucleotides not matched to a gene: 5. Germline assignment: CDR1 MNHEY and CDR2 SMNVEV (reference sequence). The CDR3 DNA reads as TGTGCCAGCAGGGGGACTAGCGTCCTCAATGAGCAGTTCTTC. It is translated as CASRGTSVLNEQFF.

The rearrangement links TRBV11-1 to TRBJ2-6, with TRBD2 matching 13 bases. V lost 4 bases and J lost 0; bases outside the gene matches: 3. The germline V gene has CDR1 SGHAT and CDR2 FQDESV (reference sequence). This CDR3 has 18 amino acids. The CDR3 sequence: CASSSGLAGLSGANVLTF. CDR3 nucleotides: TGTGCCAGCAGCTCGGGACTAGCGGGGCTCTCTGGGGCCAACGTCCTGACTTTC.

V gene TRBV7-2 combines with J gene TRBJ2-7; tentatively, D is TRBD2 (5 bases). Germline CDR1 SGHTA, CDR2 FQGNSA. This CDR3 is built from 14 residues. Trimming took 5 bases from V and 4 from J, leaving 15 bases between them. The CDR3 region has the DNA TGTGCCAGCAGCCCGCGGGCACTAGATTACGAGCAGTACTTC. Translating gives CASSPRALDYEQYF.

There are many counts of this clonotype. The V and J genes are TRBV6-1 and TRBJ2-7, with D possibly being TRBD2 (7 bases). Trimming removed 6 bases from V and 3 bases from J, with 21 bases in between. The germline V gene encodes CDR1 MNHNS and CDR2 SASEGT. This CDR3 has 16 amino acids. The CDR3 DNA reads TGTGCCAGCAGGGGTGGTACTCGGGGGGCAAACTACGAGCAGTACTTC. Protein product: CASRGGTRGANYEQYF.

At least ten counts were recorded for this clonotype. The CDR3 sequence is CAISGRDRGYEQYF. In DNA, the CDR3 is TGTGCCATCAGTGGAAGGGACAGGGGTTATGAGCAGTACTTC. This rearrangement joins TRBV10-3 to TRBJ2-7; 10 positions match TRBD1. From germline, CDR1 is ENHRY and CDR2 SYGVKD. Trimming removed 4 bases from V and 7 bases from J; junction bases left unmatched: 7. There are 14 residues in the CDR3.

This clonotype was recorded many times. CDR3 in amino acids: CSAQGGGSNQPQHF. CDR3 nucleotide sequence: TGCAGTGCTCAGGGCGGGGGAAGCAATCAGCCCCAGCATTTT. V gene TRBV20-1 combines with J gene TRBJ1-5; TRBD1 might be the D (5 bases). The CDR3 covers 14 residues. The germline gives CDR1 DFQATT, CDR2 SNEGSKA (reference sequence). V was shortened by 5 bases and J by 1 base, with 12 bases between the two germline ends.

The chain joins TRBV7-9 to TRBJ2-3; D might be TRBD1 (6 bases). The CDR3 totals 15 residues. Per germline, CDR1 SEHNR and CDR2 FQNEAQ (reference sequence). Trimming stripped 2 bases from V and 6 bases from J, with 15 bases between. The CDR3 sequence: CASSLTLGAWDTQYF. CDR3 DNA sequence: TGTGCCAGCAGCTTAACTCTGGGGGCATGGGATACGCAGTATTTT.

This clonotype was seen ten or more times. The chain recombines TRBV7-2 with TRBJ2-3, with 7 bases aligning to TRBD2. V was pared by 6 bases and J by 2 bases, with 8 bases of the junction left unmatched. Per germline, CDR1 SGHTA and CDR2 FQGNSA. The CDR3 runs to 15 residues. The DNA of the CDR3 is TGTGCCAGCAGAAGCCGGGACTATAACACAGATACGCAGTATTTT. Residues: CASRSRDYNTDTQYF.

This clonotype was counted many times. The rearrangement uses TRBV7-9 and TRBJ2-7; 9 nucleotides align to TRBD2. CDR1 is SEHNR, CDR2 FQNEAQ, per germline (reference sequence). J gave up 4 bases and V 0 bases, and 10 bases lay outside the gene matches. The CDR3 runs to 17 residues. The CDR3 DNA reads TGTGCCAGCAGCTTAGCGCACGTCAGGCTAGCGGGGTACGAGCAGTACTTC. Amino acids: CASSLAHVRLAGYEQYF.

This clonotype appeared many times. The chain is built from TRBV20-1 and TRBJ2-7, with 10 bases identical to TRBD2. From germline, CDR1 is DFQATT and CDR2 SNEGSKA (reference sequence). The CDR3 loop spans 15 amino acids. Losses at the gene ends were 2 bases for V and 2 bases for J; bases not matched to a gene: 6. The CDR3 coding sequence is TGCAGTGCTAGACTCGGACTAGCGGTCCCCTACGAGCAGTACTTC. It translates to CSARLGLAVPYEQYF.

The chain recombines TRBV10-2 with TRBJ2-2, with unresolved D. This CDR3 spans 12 amino acids. With 8 bases removed from V and 6 bases from J, the gap between germline ends came to 10 bases. Germline V gene lookup returns CDR1 WSHSY and CDR2 SAAADI. Here the CDR3 reads CASGFGSGELFF. CDR3 coding DNA: TGCGCCAGCGGTTTCGGGTCCGGGGAGCTGTTTTTT.

The sample holds many counts of this clonotype. V gene TRBV5-6 combines with J gene TRBJ2-2; 8 bases are shared with TRBD1. The CDR3 is made up of 16 amino acids. V was clipped by 0 bases and J by 2 bases; unmatched bases: 3. Germline CDR1 is SGHDT and CDR2 is YYEEEE. The CDR3 nucleotides are TGTGCCAGCAGCTTGGCGCAGGGGGCCAACACCGGGGAGCTGTTTTTT. As protein: CASSLAQGANTGELFF.

The chain is built from TRBV30 and TRBJ2-5; 7 nucleotides line up with TRBD1. Germline assignment: CDR1 GTSNPN and CDR2 SVGIG (reference sequence). The length of the CDR3 is 14 residues. The trim removed 0 bases at V and 3 bases at J, leaving 4 bases unmatched. Here the CDR3 DNA reads TGTGCCTGGAGTGTGCCCACAGGGGAAGAGACCCAGTACTTC. It encodes CAWSVPTGEETQYF.

This clonotype was recorded many times. This sequence joins TRBV5-5 and TRBJ1-5, with TRBD1 as a possible D gene (5 bases). V lost 4 bases, J lost 3 bases, and 14 bases lay in between. CDR3 size: 15 residues. Germline values: CDR1 SGHKS, CDR2 YYEKEE (reference sequence). CDR3 in amino acids: CASSLITGHNQPQHF. DNA of the CDR3: TGTGCCAGCAGCCTTATAACAGGTCACAATCAGCCCCAGCATTTT.

This clonotype was picked up many times. This chain connects TRBV12-3 or TRBV12-4 to TRBJ1-5; no definite D call. The CDR3 has 14 amino acids. V lost 3 bases to trimming and J lost 5 bases, with 11 bases between them. CDR3 nucleotides: TGTGCCAGCAGTTTTCGAGGGAGGTATCAGCCCCAGCATTTT. Its protein product is CASSFRGRYQPQHF.

This chain's CDR3 is CASSQDRVYPPTDTQYF. CDR3 in DNA: TGCGCCAGCAGCCAAGATCGGGTCTACCCCCCCACAGATACGCAGTATTTT. This chain uses TRBV4-3 with TRBJ2-3; D is unclear. V was shortened by 0 bases and J by 2 bases, with 15 bases between the two germline ends. Germline CDR1 and CDR2: LGHNA and YSLEER. This CDR3 is built from 17 residues.

At least ten counts were recorded for this clonotype. This chain links TRBV5-1 with TRBJ1-2; D is ambiguous. CDR1 SGHRS and CDR2 YFSETQ come from the germline V gene. The CDR3 length is 14 residues. V shed 3 bases and J shed 3 bases, with 12 bases lying between them. The CDR3 nucleotides read TGCGCCAGCAGCTCCCCGGACGGATACTATGGCTACACCTTC. The encoded protein is CASSSPDGYYGYTF.

There are many counts of this clonotype. This sequence joins TRBV28 and TRBJ1-6; D remains unclear. V was shortened by 8 bases and J by 7 bases, with 15 bases between the two germline ends. Germline V gene sequence: CDR1 MDHEN, CDR2 SYDVKM. This CDR3 has 14 residues. The CDR3 bases are TGTGCCAGCGGCTTAGGCCTGTCCAATTCACCCCTCCACTTT. Protein sequence: CASGLGLSNSPLHF.

This clonotype was recorded at least ten times. For the CDR3, the DNA is TGTGCCAGCAGCCAAGATCTCACGACAGGCGGGGAGCTGTTTTTT. It translates to CASSQDLTTGGELFF. The rearrangement links TRBV3-1 to TRBJ2-2, with D possibly being TRBD1 (6 bases). CDR3 length: 15 amino acids. Germline assignment: CDR1 LGHDT and CDR2 YNNKEL (reference sequence). V was clipped by 0 bases and J by 7 bases, with 12 bases between them.

The V gene is TRBV6-2 or TRBV6-3, the J gene TRBJ1-2, with 7 bases lining up with TRBD1. The CDR3 spans 16 residues. Unmatched junction bases numbered 13, after V lost 2 bases and J lost 7 bases. Germline V gene sequence: CDR1 MNHEY, CDR2 SVGEGT. The DNA of the CDR3 is TGTGCCAGCAGTTACCCACGGACAGGTCTTGAGGGTGGCTACACCTTC. It specifies CASSYPRTGLEGGYTF.

This clonotype was detected many times. The chain joins TRBV5-1 to TRBJ2-7, with 14 bases fitting TRBD2. The CDR3 is 16 amino acids. With 5 bases clipped from V and 1 base from J, the junction kept 5 bases outside the gene matches. Germline CDR1 and CDR2: SGHRS and YFSETQ. CDR3 bases: TGCGCCAGCAGGGCGGGACTAGCGGGGGAGTCCTACGAGCAGTACTTC. Protein sequence: CASRAGLAGESYEQYF.

This sequence joins TRBV6-2 or TRBV6-3 and TRBJ1-1; 7 bases line up with TRBD1. This CDR3 has 14 residues. J gave up 6 bases and V 8 bases, and 12 bases lay outside the gene matches. Germline V lookup: CDR1 MNHEY, CDR2 SVGEGT. The DNA of the CDR3 is TGTGCCAGCGGACCACAGGGGAGTTTGGCTGAAGCTTTCTTT. As protein: CASGPQGSLAEAFF.

This rearrangement joins TRBV7-2 to TRBJ2-5; D might be TRBD2 (6 bases). With 6 bases removed from V and 5 bases from J, the gap between germline ends came to 10 bases. Germline V CDR1 and CDR2: SGHTA, FQGNSA. There are 12 residues in the CDR3. CDR3 in amino acids: CASRTRSETQYF. The DNA of the CDR3 is TGTGCCAGCAGGACTAGGTCCGAGACCCAGTACTTC.

Concerning this clonotype itself: Being one base from a much bigger clone, this may be a read error. This chain connects TRBV6-5 to TRBJ2-1; perhaps TRBD1 as D (5 bases). Between the trimmed V and J ends, which lost 6 bases and 6 bases, there was a span of 9 bases. Per germline, CDR1 MNHEY and CDR2 SVGAGI. This CDR3 is built from 12 residues. Written as DNA, the CDR3 is TGTGCCAGCAGAAGACAGTCCAATGAGCAGTTCTTC. It codes for CASRRQSNEQFF.

This clonotype was seen ten or more times. The CDR3 sequence: CASSFRGQSYGYTF. CDR3 sequence (DNA): TGTGCCAGCAGTTTTAGGGGGCAGAGCTATGGCTACACCTTC. This sequence joins TRBV27 and TRBJ1-2; 7 bases line up with TRBD1. The CDR3 totals 14 residues. Germline loops: CDR1 MNHEY, CDR2 SMNVEV (reference sequence). V lost 3 bases, J lost 4 bases, and 5 bases stayed unmatched.

This clonotype appeared many times. J is TRBJ2-3 and V is TRBV15, with 9 bases that match TRBD2. The junction had 5 bases not matched to a gene; V was cut back by 0 bases and J by 4 bases. This CDR3 contains 16 residues. The germline CDR1 and CDR2 sequences are LNHNV and YYDKDF (reference sequence). The CDR3 protein is CATSRDLRGGPDTQYF. CDR3 coding DNA: TGTGCCACCAGCAGAGATTTGCGGGGGGGCCCAGATACGCAGTATTTT. Full variable domain (outside the CDR3, taken from reference TRBV15 and TRBJ2-3): DAMVIQNPRYQVTQFGKPVTLSCSQTLNHNVMYWYQQKSSQAPKLLFHYYDKDFNNEADTPDNFQSRRPNTSFCFLDIRSPGLGDTAMYLCATSRDLRGGPDTQYFGPGTRLTVL.

This clonotype was observed at least ten times. The V gene is TRBV3-1, the J gene TRBJ2-7, with 8 bases fitting TRBD2. Looked up from germline, CDR1 is LGHDT and CDR2 is YNNKEL (reference sequence). J was trimmed by 3 bases and V by 3 bases; bases with no gene match: 4. The CDR3 runs to 14 residues. The CDR3 DNA reads as TGTGCCAGCAGCCAGGGCGGGGGGAACTACGAGCAGTACTTC. Protein: CASSQGGGNYEQYF.

This clonotype was seen at least ten times. V and J are TRBV18 and TRBJ2-5; TRBD2 matches at 13 bases. The CDR3 contains 17 residues. The V and J ends lost 4 bases and 4 bases, in that order; junction bases with no gene match: 9. CDR1 is KGHSH, CDR2 LQKENI, per germline. CDR3 nucleotide sequence: TGTGCCAGCTCACTCGGACTAGCGGGAGCCGGGGGAGAGACCCAGTACTTC. It specifies CASSLGLAGAGGETQYF.

The table lists this clonotype with many counts. The rearrangement uses TRBV12-3 or TRBV12-4 and TRBJ2-5; D gene unclear. This CDR3 is 13 amino acids long. The V end lost 4 bases, the J end lost 5 bases, and 11 bases lay between the germline ends. CDR3 DNA: TGTGCCAGCAGTTCCGGCCACGGGGAGACCCAGTACTTC. Protein product: CASSSGHGETQYF.

This clonotype was observed at least ten times. The chain has TRBV3-1 and TRBJ1-4; 9 nucleotides line up with TRBD1. In germline, CDR1 is LGHDT, CDR2 YNNKEL (reference sequence). With 4 bases clipped from V and 8 bases from J, the junction kept 5 bases outside the gene matches. CDR3 length equals 14 residues. CDR3 amino acids: CASSRGQGREKLFF. In nucleotides, the CDR3 is TGTGCCAGCAGCCGGGGACAGGGTAGGGAAAAACTGTTTTTT.